Listed below are T cell receptor beta chains from one sample, sequenced in a study of shared clonotypes between healthy human individuals. Sequenced by immunoSEQ multiplex PCR; TCRdb stores in-frame clones only, minus some. The sample holds 2 million to 3 million clones, around nine tenths seen once. The specimen was naive CD4+ T cells sorted from blood. The receptors derive from a man aged 18 to 30 in good health. Each CDR3 is given with its conserved first and last residue. D genes are given only for firm matches. The listing skips clone size in some rows; elsewhere it reads once, few, many or a size class.

clone size	J gene	D gene	V gene	CDR3 DNA	CDR3 protein
.	TRBJ2-3	.	TRBV9	TGTGCCAGCAGCGTCGTGGGGGGCCCCGGAGATACGCAGTATTTT	CASSVVGGPGDTQYF
.	TRBJ1-2	.	TRBV4-1	TGCGCCAGCAGCCACCAGATTACCGATAACTATGGCTACACCTTC	CASSHQITDNYGYTF
.	TRBJ2-5	.	TRBV7-2	TGTGCCAGCAGCCCCCTACATTGGTACCAAGAGACCCAGTACTTC	CASSPLHWYQETQYF
.	TRBJ1-1	.	TRBV19	TGTGCCAGTAGCCCCGACCGCTTGAACACTGAAGCTTTCTTT	CASSPDRLNTEAFF
.	TRBJ2-5	.	TRBV5-1	TGCGCCAGCAGCTCTGACAGGTTAGAGACCCAGTACTTC	CASSSDRLETQYF
.	TRBJ1-1	.	TRBV30	TGTGCCTGGAGTAAGGCGGCAGCCGCTTTTGAAGCTTTCTTT	CAWSKAAAAFEAFF
few	TRBJ1-1	.	TRBV30	TGTGCCTGGAGTGGTTTAACTGAAGCTTTCTTT	CAWSGLTEAFF
.	TRBJ1-2	.	TRBV5-6	TGTGCCAGCAGCTCCTCGAATTATGGCTACACCTTC	CASSSSNYGYTF
.	TRBJ2-1	TRBD2	TRBV5-4	TGTGCCAGCAGACCCCGGGGGGGAGTATTCAATGAGCAGTTCTTC	CASRPRGGVFNEQFF
.	TRBJ2-4	.	TRBV2	TGTGCCAGCATGCAGCTAACTCAAAACATTCAGTACTTC	CASMQLTQNIQYF
.	TRBJ2-1	.	TRBV5-1	TGCGCCAGCAGCTTGACCCCACCGGAGCAGTTCTTC	CASSLTPPEQFF
.	TRBJ2-7	.	TRBV6-1	TGTGCCAGCAGTGAAGCGAGACGGACCTACGAGCAGTACTTC	CASSEARRTYEQYF
once	TRBJ1-4	.	TRBV18	TGTGCCAGCTCACCTTCCAGGGGAATGAATGAAAAACTGTTTTTT	CASSPSRGMNEKLFF
.	TRBJ1-3	.	TRBV12-5	TGTGCTAGTGGTTTGGGTACGCTTGGAAACACCATATATTTT	CASGLGTLGNTIYF
.	TRBJ2-6	.	TRBV6-1	TGTGCCAGCCTCGGGGGGCCTGGGGCCAACGTCCTGACTTTC	CASLGGPGANVLTF
once	TRBJ2-4	.	TRBV19	TGTGCCAGTAGTTCCAGGGACACCCTAGCCAAAAACATTCAGTACTTC	CASSSRDTLAKNIQYF
.	TRBJ1-6	TRBD1	TRBV19	TGTGCCAGTAGTATGATTACAGGGGGCGCTTATAATTCACCCCTCCACTTT	CASSMITGGAYNSPLHF
.	TRBJ2-7	.	TRBV5-4	TGTGCCAGCAGCCCCGGACGGACCTACGAGCAGTACTTC	CASSPGRTYEQYF
few	TRBJ2-5	.	TRBV5-6	TGTGCCAGCAGCACGACGCAGAATAGGGCCCAGTACTTC	CASSTTQNRAQYF
.	TRBJ1-5	.	TRBV7-6	TGTGCCAGCAGCTTAGACGGTGTTCCTCAGCCCCAGCATTTT	CASSLDGVPQPQHF
.	TRBJ2-5	.	TRBV6-1	TGTGCCAGCAGTATAGGGTCTATTCGGGAGACCCAGTACTTC	CASSIGSIRETQYF
.	TRBJ1-1	.	TRBV7-9	TGTGCCAGCAGCTTAGCCGGGACGGCGAACACTGAAGCTTTCTTT	CASSLAGTANTEAFF
.	TRBJ1-5	.	TRBV6-6	TGTGCCAGCAGTTACGCGTTACAGAATAATCAGCCCCAGCATTTT	CASSYALQNNQPQHF
once	TRBJ2-2	TRBD2	TRBV29-1	TGCAGCGTTGAAGATCCACTAGCGGGGGCGAACACCGGGGAGCTGTTTTTT	CSVEDPLAGANTGELFF
.	TRBJ1-5	.	TRBV5-1	TGCGCCAGCAGCCCCGGGTCGGGGCCTAGCAATCAGCCCCAGCATTTT	CASSPGSGPSNQPQHF
.	TRBJ2-1	TRBD1	TRBV6-5	TGTGCCAGCAGCTCGACAGGGGTCCTCTGGTTCTTC	CASSSTGVLWFF
.	TRBJ2-1	.	TRBV2	TGTGCCAGCAGATTGGACACCTCCTACAATGAGCAGTTCTTC	CASRLDTSYNEQFF